Following are 17 T cell receptor beta chains from one sample sequenced in a study of vaccination and CD4 T cells after COVID-19. These receptors' antigens are unknown. Time point: late sampling 161 to 241 days after vaccination in three convalescent patients. Treatment given: approximately 11-day PBMC culture with coronavirus spike peptide pools or control peptides (ViraFEST assay). Oncomine TCR Beta short-read sequencing was applied to DNA from cultured CD4+ T cells. TCRdb reprocessed the PCR reads via MiXCR and lists one record per CDR3 protein. The sample holds fewer than 20,000 distinct CDR3 sequences, around 43% seen once. The sequences come from CD4+ T cells from blood, cultured in vitro, collected about 7 months after SARS-CoV-2 vaccination. These receptors were obtained from a human donor who had recovered from COVID-19.

This clonotype was seen once. CDR3 residues: CASSPFAGVTDTQYF. CDR3 DNA: TGTGCCAGCTCACCATTCGCGGGGGTCACAGATACGCAGTATTTT. The chain uses TRBV18 and TRBJ2-3, with TRBD2 matching 7 bases. CDR1 is KGHSH and CDR2 is LQKENI in the germline V gene. There are 15 residues in the CDR3. The trim removed 2 bases at V and 2 bases at J, leaving 4 bases unmatched.

By sample fraction, this clonotype is medium-sized. The chain recombines TRBV7-8 with TRBJ2-7; D may correspond to TRBD1 or TRBD2 (5 bases each). Germline CDR1 reads SGHVS; CDR2 reads FQNEAQ. The CDR3 totals 15 residues. Trimming cost V 4 bases and J 2 bases, with 15 bases left between them. The CDR3 region has the DNA TGTGCCAGCAGCTCACCGGGACGGCGGACCTACGAGCAGTACTTC. It codes for CASSSPGRRTYEQYF.

The J gene is TRBJ2-1, the V gene TRBV25-1, with TRBD1 matching over 8 bases. The trim removed 3 bases at V and 10 bases at J, leaving 5 bases unmatched. CDR3 size: 13 residues. Germline CDR1 reads MGHDK; CDR2 reads SYGVNS. This CDR3 is CASSEQGAGEQFF. CDR3 nucleotides: TGTGCCAGCAGTGAGCAGGGGGCTGGGGAGCAGTTCTTC.

This clonotype appeared a few times. Here the CDR3 reads CASSFPGQGAPNEQFF. CDR3 in DNA: TGTGCCAGCAGTTTCCCCGGACAGGGGGCACCCAATGAGCAGTTCTTC. The rearrangement links TRBV27 to TRBJ2-1, with 11 bases identical to TRBD1. Unmatched junction bases numbered 7, after V lost 3 bases and J lost 6 bases. The CDR3 runs 16 residues. CDR1 MNHEY and CDR2 SMNVEV come from the germline V gene (reference sequence).

The gene calls are TRBV30 and TRBJ1-2; 7 bases fit TRBD1. Per the germline V gene, CDR1 is GTSNPN and CDR2 is SVGIG (reference sequence). The J segment lost 4 bases and the V segment lost 0 bases, leaving 5 bases of the junction unmatched. CDR3 size: 14 residues. CDR3 sequence (DNA): TGTGCCTGGAGTGTCGCAGGGGGGCCCTATGGCTACACCTTC. This codes for CAWSVAGGPYGYTF.

This clonotype was observed a handful of times. This chain connects TRBV29-1 to TRBJ2-1; 12 bases agree with TRBD2. Germline V gene data show CDR1 as SQVTM and CDR2 as ANQGSEA. Trimming took 1 base from V and 8 from J; bases not matched to a gene: 9. The CDR3 runs 16 residues. The CDR3 here is CSVEVRLAGAVDEQFF. The CDR3 DNA reads as TGCAGCGTTGAAGTCCGACTAGCGGGAGCCGTCGATGAGCAGTTCTTC.

In this sample, this clonotype turned up a few times. This chain connects TRBV5-1 to TRBJ1-2, with 8 bases identical to TRBD1. Germline V gene lookup returns CDR1 SGHRS and CDR2 YFSETQ. The CDR3 runs 14 residues. V lost 3 bases to trimming and J lost 4 bases; unmatched junction nucleotides: 5. The CDR3 nucleotides are TGCGCCAGCAGCTCCGGACAGGGCGGCTATGGCTACACCTTC. This sequence encodes CASSSGQGGYGYTF.

The chain links TRBV18 to TRBJ2-3; 7 positions agree with TRBD2. V dropped 1 base and J dropped 2; count of bases not matched to a gene: 9. The CDR3 sequence is 17 residues long. From germline, CDR1 is KGHSH and CDR2 LQKENI. CDR3 residues: CASSPRPEAGLTDTQYF. CDR3 in DNA: TGTGCCAGCTCACCACGTCCCGAAGCGGGACTCACAGATACGCAGTATTTT.

There are a few counts of this clonotype. V is TRBV2 and J is TRBJ1-1; D is uncertain. Trimming removed 4 bases at V and 1 base at J, with 7 bases between. Germline-derived CDR1 and CDR2 are SNHLY and FYNNEI. The CDR3 loop spans 13 amino acids. The CDR3 DNA reads TGTGCCAGCAGTGTAATGGGGAACACTGAAGCTTTCTTT. Its protein product is CASSVMGNTEAFF.

V gene TRBV6-5 combines with J gene TRBJ1-3; no clear D gene. Trimming took 4 bases from V and 0 from J, leaving 10 bases between them. The CDR3 is made up of 15 amino acids. Germline V CDR1 and CDR2: MNHEY, SVGAGI. The CDR3 region is CASSSETTSGNTIYF. In DNA form, the CDR3 reads TGTGCCAGCAGTTCCGAGACCACCTCTGGAAACACCATATATTTT.

The rearrangement uses TRBV20-1 and TRBJ2-7; D not resolved. Trimming pared 4 bases from V and 7 bases from J, leaving 17 bases between. CDR3 size: 13 residues. The germline CDR1 and CDR2 sequences are DFQATT and SNEGSKA (reference sequence). This chain's CDR3 is CSAITTPLEEQYF. CDR3 coding DNA: TGCAGTGCTATTACCACGCCCCTCGAAGAGCAGTACTTC.

Only a few counts were recorded for this clonotype. The chain has TRBV7-8 and TRBJ2-3, with D maybe TRBD2 (6 bases). Trimming stripped 5 bases from V and 2 bases from J, with 11 bases between. This CDR3 region has 14 residues. Germline CDR1 is SGHVS and CDR2 is FQNEAQ. The DNA for the CDR3 is TGTGCCAGCAGCCCGACTAGTACCACAGATACGCAGTATTTT. As protein: CASSPTSTTDTQYF. Filled out from reference TRBV7-8 and TRBJ2-3, the complete variable domain reads GAGVSQSPRYKVAKRGQDVALRCDPISGHVSLFWYQQALGQGPEFLTYFQNEAQLDKSGLPSDRFFAERPEGSVSTLKIQRTQQEDSAVYLCASSPTSTTDTQYFGPGTRLTVL.

This clonotype was detected a few times. This chain uses TRBV27 with TRBJ1-5, with TRBD1 matching over 8 bases. This CDR3 spans 15 amino acids. The J segment lost 2 bases and the V segment lost 4 bases, leaving 4 bases of the junction unmatched. Germline V CDR1 and CDR2: MNHEY, SMNVEV (reference sequence). The CDR3 spells CASSWTGLGNQPQHF. The CDR3 DNA follows: TGTGCCAGCAGTTGGACAGGGTTGGGCAATCAGCCCCAGCATTTT.

This clonotype appeared a few times. The chain combines TRBV6-1 with TRBJ1-2, with 7 positions matching TRBD1. After removal of 6 bases from V and 1 base from J, the junction contained 5 bases not matched to a gene. The CDR3 is made up of 14 amino acids. CDR1 and CDR2 (germline): MNHNS, SASEGT. CDR3 region: CASSPDRHNYGYTF. CDR3 coding DNA: TGTGCCAGCAGCCCGGACAGGCATAACTATGGCTACACCTTC.

The V gene is TRBV6-5, the J gene TRBJ2-5; D unresolved. The germline V gene encodes CDR1 MNHEY and CDR2 SVGAGI. The CDR3 is 13 amino acids. Trimming removed 3 bases at V and 3 bases at J, with 8 bases between. The CDR3 DNA is TGTGCCAGCAGTTATCGGGCTGAAGAGACCCAGTACTTC. The encoded protein is CASSYRAEETQYF.

The chain recombines TRBV6-5 with TRBJ1-5, with D perhaps matching TRBD1 (5 bases). The CDR3 length is 15 residues. CDR1 and CDR2 from the germline V gene are MNHEY and SVGAGI. V lost 4 bases and J lost 3, with 13 bases in between. The CDR3 reads CASSFPSGDNQPQHF. The CDR3 DNA reads as TGTGCCAGCAGTTTCCCGTCGGGGGACAATCAGCCCCAGCATTTT.

This clonotype has only a few counts. The V and J genes are TRBV7-8 and TRBJ2-1; D may correspond to TRBD1 or TRBD2 (7 bases each). The CDR3 contains 13 residues. Trimming stripped 6 bases from V and 9 bases from J, with 15 bases between. Germline-derived CDR1 and CDR2 are SGHVS and FQNEAQ. The CDR3 spells CASRGGGSSEQFF. The CDR3 DNA follows: TGTGCCAGCAGGGGAGGGGGCTCCTCTGAGCAGTTCTTC.